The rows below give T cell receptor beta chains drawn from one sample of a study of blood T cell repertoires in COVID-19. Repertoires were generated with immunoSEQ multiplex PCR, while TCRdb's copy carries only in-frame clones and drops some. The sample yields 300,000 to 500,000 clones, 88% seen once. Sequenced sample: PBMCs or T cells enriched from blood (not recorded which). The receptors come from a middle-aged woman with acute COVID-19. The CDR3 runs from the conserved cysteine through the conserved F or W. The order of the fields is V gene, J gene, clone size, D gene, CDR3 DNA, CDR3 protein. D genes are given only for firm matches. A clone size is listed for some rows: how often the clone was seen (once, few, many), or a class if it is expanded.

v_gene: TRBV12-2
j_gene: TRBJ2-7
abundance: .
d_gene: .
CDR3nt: TGTGCAAGTCGCCCTAGGGGAGGACTAGCGGGTAGTTACCGATATCCCTACGAGCAGTACTTC
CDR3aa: CASRPRGGLAGSYRYPYEQYF

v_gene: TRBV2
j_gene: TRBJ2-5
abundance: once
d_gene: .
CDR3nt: TGTGCCAGCACCGTTGGTTTTAGCGGTGTGCGGGAGACCCAGTACTTC
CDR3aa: CASTVGFSGVRETQYF

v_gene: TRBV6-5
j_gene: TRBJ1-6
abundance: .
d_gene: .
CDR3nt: TGTGCCAGCAGTACTCGGAGAAATTCACCCCTCCACTTT
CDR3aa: CASSTRRNSPLHF

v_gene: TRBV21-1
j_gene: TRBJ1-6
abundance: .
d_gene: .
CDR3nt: TGTGCCAGCAGCCGGGGAGAGTACGAACACCACTTT
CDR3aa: CASSRGEYEHHF

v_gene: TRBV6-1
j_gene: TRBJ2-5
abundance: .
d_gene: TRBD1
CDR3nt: TGTGCCAGCAGTGAAGCACCCGGGACAGCCGGGGAGACCCAGTACTTC
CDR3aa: CASSEAPGTAGETQYF

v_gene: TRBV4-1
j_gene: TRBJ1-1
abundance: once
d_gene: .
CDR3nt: TGCGCCAGCAGCCAAGATCGTGGGGGCGCGACAGGCACTGAAGCTTTCTTT
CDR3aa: CASSQDRGGATGTEAFF

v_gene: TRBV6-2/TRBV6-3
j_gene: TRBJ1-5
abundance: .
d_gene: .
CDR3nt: TGTGCCAGCAGTTGGGGCCGGGAGCCCCAGCATTTT
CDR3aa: CASSWGREPQHF

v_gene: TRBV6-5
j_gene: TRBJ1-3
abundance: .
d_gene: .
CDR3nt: TGTGCCAGTAAGTTGTCCGGTCCTGGAAACACCATATATTTT
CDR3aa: CASKLSGPGNTIYF

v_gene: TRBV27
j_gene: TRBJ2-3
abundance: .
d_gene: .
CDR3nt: TGTGCCAGCAGTCCCTACAGAACAGATACGCAGTATTTT
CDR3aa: CASSPYRTDTQYF

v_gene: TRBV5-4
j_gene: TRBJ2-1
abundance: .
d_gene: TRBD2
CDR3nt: TGTGCCAGCAGCTCCGGGACTAGTCATTCCTACAATGAGCAGTTCTTC
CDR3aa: CASSSGTSHSYNEQFF

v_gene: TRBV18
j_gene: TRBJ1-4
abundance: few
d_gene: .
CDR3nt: TGTGCCAGCTCACCGGGACAAGGAAATGAAAAACTGTTTTTT
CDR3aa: CASSPGQGNEKLFF

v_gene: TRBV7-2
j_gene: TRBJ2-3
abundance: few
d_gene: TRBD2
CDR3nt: TGTGCCAGCAGCTTAAATGGCGGGGGGGTAACAGATACGCAGTATTTT
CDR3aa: CASSLNGGGVTDTQYF

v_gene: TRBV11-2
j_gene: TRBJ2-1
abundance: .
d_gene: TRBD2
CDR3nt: TGTGCCAGCAGCTTAAGCGGGGGGCCTTACAATGAGCAGTTCTTC
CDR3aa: CASSLSGGPYNEQFF

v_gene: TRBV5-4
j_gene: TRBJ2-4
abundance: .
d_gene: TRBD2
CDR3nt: TGTGCCAGCAGCGGGGGAGCGGGGTTAGCCAAAAACATTCAGTACTTC
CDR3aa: CASSGGAGLAKNIQYF

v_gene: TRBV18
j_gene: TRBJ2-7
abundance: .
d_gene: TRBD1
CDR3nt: TGTGCCAGCTCACAAAAACCGGGACAGGGGGCCTTGTACGAGCAGTACTTC
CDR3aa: CASSQKPGQGALYEQYF

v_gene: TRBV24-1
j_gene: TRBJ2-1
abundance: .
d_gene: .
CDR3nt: TGTGCCACCAGTGCGGGTGGAGGGAATGAGCAGTTCTTC
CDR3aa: CATSAGGGNEQFF

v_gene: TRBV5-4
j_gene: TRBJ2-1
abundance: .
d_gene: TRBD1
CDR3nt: TGTGCCAGCAGTTTAGCTTCGGGACAGAGCACTTATTACAATGAGCAGTTCTTC
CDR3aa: CASSLASGQSTYYNEQFF

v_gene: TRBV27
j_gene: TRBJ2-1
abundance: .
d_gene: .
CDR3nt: TGTGCCAGCAGTTCCCAGCGACGAAACTACAATGAGCAGTTCTTC
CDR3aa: CASSSQRRNYNEQFF

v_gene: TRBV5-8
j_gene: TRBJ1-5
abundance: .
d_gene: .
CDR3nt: TGTGCCAGCAGCTTGGAACGGGAGGTAGGGAATCAGCCCCAGCATTTT
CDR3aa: CASSLEREVGNQPQHF

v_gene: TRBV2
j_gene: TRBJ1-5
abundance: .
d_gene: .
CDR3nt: TGTGCCAGCAGTGACGGCAGGCAGGCACAGCCCCAGCATTTT
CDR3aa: CASSDGRQAQPQHF

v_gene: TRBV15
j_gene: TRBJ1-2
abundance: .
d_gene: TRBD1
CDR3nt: TGTGCCACCAGCAGACGGGACAGGGGCAATGGCTACACCTTC
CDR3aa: CATSRRDRGNGYTF

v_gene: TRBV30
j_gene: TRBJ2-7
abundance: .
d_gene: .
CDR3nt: TGTGCCTGGAGGTCAGGGTGGTACGAGCAGTACTTC
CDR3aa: CAWRSGWYEQYF

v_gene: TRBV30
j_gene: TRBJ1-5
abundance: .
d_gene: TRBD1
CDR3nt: TGTGCCTGGAGTGTAACGGCAGGGGGTTATCCCCAGCATTTT
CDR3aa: CAWSVTAGGYPQHF

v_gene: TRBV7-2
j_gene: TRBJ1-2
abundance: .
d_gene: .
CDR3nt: TGTGCCAGCAGCCCAGGGAACTATGGCTACACCTTC
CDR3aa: CASSPGNYGYTF

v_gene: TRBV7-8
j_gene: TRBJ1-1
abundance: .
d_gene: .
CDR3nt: TGTGCCAGCAGCCCCCCCGGGGGTCAACCCGTTACTGAAGCTTTCTTT
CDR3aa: CASSPPGGQPVTEAFF

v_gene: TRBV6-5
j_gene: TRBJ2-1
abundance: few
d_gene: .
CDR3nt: TGTGCCAGCAGTTCTACAGGGAACGAGCAGTTCTTC
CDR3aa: CASSSTGNEQFF

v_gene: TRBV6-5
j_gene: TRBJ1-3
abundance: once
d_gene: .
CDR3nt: TGTGCCAGCCGGCTGAGCGCTTGGGGAAACACCATATATTTT
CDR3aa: CASRLSAWGNTIYF

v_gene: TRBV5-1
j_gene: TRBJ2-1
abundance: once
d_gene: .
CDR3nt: TGCGCCAGCAGCTTACTTCTCTCCTACAATGAGCAGTTCTTC
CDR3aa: CASSLLLSYNEQFF

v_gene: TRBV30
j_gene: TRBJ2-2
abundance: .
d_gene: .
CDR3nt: TGTGCCTGGAGGAGGGGGGGCGCGAGCACCGGGGAGCTGTTTTTT
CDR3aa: CAWRRGGASTGELFF

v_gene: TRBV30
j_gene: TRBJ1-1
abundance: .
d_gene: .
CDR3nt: TGTGCCTGGAGTGTCTCACTCAACACTGAAGCTTTCTTT
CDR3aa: CAWSVSLNTEAFF

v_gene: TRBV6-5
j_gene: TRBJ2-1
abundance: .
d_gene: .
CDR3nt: TGTGCCAGCAGCCGATTGCCCGGGAATGAGCAGTTCTTC
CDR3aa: CASSRLPGNEQFF

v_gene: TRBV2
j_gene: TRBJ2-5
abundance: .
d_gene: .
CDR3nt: TGTGCCAGCAGTGGCTTCTCAGGTGGTCGCCAAGAGACCCAGTACTTC
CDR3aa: CASSGFSGGRQETQYF

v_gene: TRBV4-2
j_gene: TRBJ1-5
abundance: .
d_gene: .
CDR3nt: TGTGCCAGCAGCCAAGAAAGGAGGCAGCCCCAGCATTTT
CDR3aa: CASSQERRQPQHF

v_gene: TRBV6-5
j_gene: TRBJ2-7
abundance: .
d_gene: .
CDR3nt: TGTGTCTCTCAGGGGGGACAGACCTACGAGCAGTACTTC
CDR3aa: CVSQGGQTYEQYF

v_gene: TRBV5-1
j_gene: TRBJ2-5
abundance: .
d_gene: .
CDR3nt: TGCGCCAGCAGTTCTAACACAGGGAAAGAGACCCAGTACTTC
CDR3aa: CASSSNTGKETQYF

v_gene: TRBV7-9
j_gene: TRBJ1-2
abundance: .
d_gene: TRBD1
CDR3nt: TGTGCCAGCAGCTCCCTGACAGGGATCTATGGCTACACCTTC
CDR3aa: CASSSLTGIYGYTF

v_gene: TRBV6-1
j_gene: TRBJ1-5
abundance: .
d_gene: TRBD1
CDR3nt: TGTGCCAGCAGTGAATGGACAGGGGGCTTATTCAGCAATCAGCCCCAGCATTTT
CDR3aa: CASSEWTGGLFSNQPQHF

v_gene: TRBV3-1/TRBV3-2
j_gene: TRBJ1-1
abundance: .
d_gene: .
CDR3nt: TGTGCCAGCAGCCAAGTGCGGGGAGCGGGCACTGAAGCTTTCTTT
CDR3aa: CASSQVRGAGTEAFF

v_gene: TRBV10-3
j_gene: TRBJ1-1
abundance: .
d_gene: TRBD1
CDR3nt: TGTGCCATCAGTGGGGGACAGTTGAACACTGAAGCTTTCTTT
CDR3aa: CAISGGQLNTEAFF

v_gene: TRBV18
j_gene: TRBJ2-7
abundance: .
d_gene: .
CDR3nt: TGTGCCAGCTCACCACCGGCAAAAGAATACGAGCAGTACTTC
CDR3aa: CASSPPAKEYEQYF

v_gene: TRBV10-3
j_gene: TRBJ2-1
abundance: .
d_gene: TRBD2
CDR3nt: TGTGCCATCAGTGACGTGGGTAGCGGGGTCTACAATGAGCAGTTCTTC
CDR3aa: CAISDVGSGVYNEQFF

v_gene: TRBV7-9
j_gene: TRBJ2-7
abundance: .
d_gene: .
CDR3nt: TGTGCCAGCAGCTTAGCAGCAGGGGACTACGAGCAGTACTTC
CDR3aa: CASSLAAGDYEQYF

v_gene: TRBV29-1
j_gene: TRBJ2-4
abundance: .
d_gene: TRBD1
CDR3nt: TGCAGCGTGGGACAGTCCAGGGACATTCAGTACTTC
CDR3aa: CSVGQSRDIQYF

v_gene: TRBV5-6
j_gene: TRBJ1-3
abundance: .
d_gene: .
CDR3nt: TGTGCCAGCAGCCCGCAAGTCTCTTGGACAGAAAAGGACACCATATATTTT
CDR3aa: CASSPQVSWTEKDTIYF

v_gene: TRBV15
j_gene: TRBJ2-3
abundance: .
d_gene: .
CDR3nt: TGTGCCACCAGCAGACGTTGGGAGACAGGAAAAGCCACAGATACGCAGTATTTT
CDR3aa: CATSRRWETGKATDTQYF

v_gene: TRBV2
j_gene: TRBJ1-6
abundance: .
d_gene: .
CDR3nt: TGTGCCAGCATTTCTCAGGGGAACACCTATAATTCACCCCTCCACTTT
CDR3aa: CASISQGNTYNSPLHF

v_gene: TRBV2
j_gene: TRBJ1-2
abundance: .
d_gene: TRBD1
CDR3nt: TGTGCCAGCAGTGAAGGAAACAGGGGTGGCTACACCTTC
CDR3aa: CASSEGNRGGYTF

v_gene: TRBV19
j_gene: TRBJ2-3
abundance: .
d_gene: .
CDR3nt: TGTGCCAGTTGCAGAACAGGGACAGATACGCAGTATTTT
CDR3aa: CASCRTGTDTQYF

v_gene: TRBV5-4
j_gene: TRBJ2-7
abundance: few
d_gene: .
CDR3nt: TGTGCCAGCAGCATACAGGACGGATCCTACGAGCAGTACTTC
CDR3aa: CASSIQDGSYEQYF

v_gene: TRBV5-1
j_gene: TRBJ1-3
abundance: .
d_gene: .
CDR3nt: TGCGCCAGCAGCTCAACCGGGGGGACCGATTCTGGAAACACCATATATTTT
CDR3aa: CASSSTGGTDSGNTIYF

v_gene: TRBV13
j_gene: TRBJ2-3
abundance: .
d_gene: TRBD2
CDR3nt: TGTGCCAGCAGCCGACTAGCGGGGGGGTCAGATACGCAGTATTTT
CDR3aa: CASSRLAGGSDTQYF

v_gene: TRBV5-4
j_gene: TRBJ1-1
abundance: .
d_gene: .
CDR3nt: TGTGCCAGCAGCCTGCGTATTAACACTGAAGCTTTCTTT
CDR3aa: CASSLRINTEAFF

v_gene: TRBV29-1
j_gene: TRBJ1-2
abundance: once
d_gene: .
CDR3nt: TGCAGCGTTGAAGAACCCCAGGCGGGCGGCTACACCTTC
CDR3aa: CSVEEPQAGGYTF

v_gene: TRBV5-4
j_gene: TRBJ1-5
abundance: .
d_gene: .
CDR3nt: TGTGCCAGCAGCGCGGAGGGAGGGAGTAGCAATCAGCCCCAGCATTTT
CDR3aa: CASSAEGGSSNQPQHF

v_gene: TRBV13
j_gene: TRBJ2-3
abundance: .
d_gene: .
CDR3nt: TGTGCCAGCAGTCGGAGCCGAGGATCCACAGATACGCAGTATTTT
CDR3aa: CASSRSRGSTDTQYF

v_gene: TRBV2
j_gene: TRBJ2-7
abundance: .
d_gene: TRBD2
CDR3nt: TGTGCCACCTCCCCCGGGACTACACCGTACGAGCAGTACTTC
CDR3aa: CATSPGTTPYEQYF